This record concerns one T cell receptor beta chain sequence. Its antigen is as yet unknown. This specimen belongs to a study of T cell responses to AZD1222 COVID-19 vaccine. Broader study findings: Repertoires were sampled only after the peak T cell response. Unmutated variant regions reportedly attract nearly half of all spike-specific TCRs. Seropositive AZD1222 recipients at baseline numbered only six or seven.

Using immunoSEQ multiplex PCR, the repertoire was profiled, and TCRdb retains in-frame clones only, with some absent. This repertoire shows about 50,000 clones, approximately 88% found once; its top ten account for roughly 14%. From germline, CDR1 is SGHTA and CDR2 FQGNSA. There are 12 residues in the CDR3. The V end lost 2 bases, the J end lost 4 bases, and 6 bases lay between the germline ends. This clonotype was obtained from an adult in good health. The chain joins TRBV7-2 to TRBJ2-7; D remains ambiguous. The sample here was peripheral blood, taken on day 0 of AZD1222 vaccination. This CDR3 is CASSLPGYEQYF. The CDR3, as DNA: TGTGCCAGCAGCTTACCAGGATACGAGCAGTACTTC.